This TCR beta chain was recovered during a study of blood T cell repertoires in COVID-19. Trimming shortened V by 4 bases and J by 6 bases, and 7 bases separated the two germline ends. Germline CDR1 KGHSH, CDR2 LQKENI. The CDR3 sequence is 11 residues long. The repertoire was sequenced with immunoSEQ multiplex PCR; TCRdb's copy has only in-frame clones and lacks some. The sample lists 250,000 to 300,000 clones; 80% to 90% were seen once. Sequenced material: peripheral blood. V is TRBV18 and J is TRBJ2-7; D unresolved. The clonotype was recovered from an elderly man with acute or convalescent COVID-19. The CDR3 sequence is CASSLALEQYF. In DNA, the CDR3 is TGTGCCAGCTCACTAGCCCTCGAGCAGTACTTC.